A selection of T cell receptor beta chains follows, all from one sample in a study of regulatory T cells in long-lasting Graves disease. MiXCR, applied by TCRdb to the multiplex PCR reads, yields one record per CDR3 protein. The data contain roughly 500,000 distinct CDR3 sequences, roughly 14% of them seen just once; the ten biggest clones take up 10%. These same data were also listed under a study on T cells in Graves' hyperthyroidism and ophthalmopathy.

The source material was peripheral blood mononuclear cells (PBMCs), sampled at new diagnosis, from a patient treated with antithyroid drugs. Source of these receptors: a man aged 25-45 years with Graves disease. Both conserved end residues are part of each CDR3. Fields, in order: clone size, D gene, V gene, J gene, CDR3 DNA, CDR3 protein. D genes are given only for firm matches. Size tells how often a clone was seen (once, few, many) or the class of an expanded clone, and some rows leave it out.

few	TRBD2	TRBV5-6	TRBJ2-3	TGTGCCAGCAGTAAACTAGCGGGAGCTGTAGATACGCAGTATTTT	CASSKLAGAVDTQYF
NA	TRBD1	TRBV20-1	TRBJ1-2	TGCAGTGCTATTCTGCAGGGGGCGCATGGCTACACCTTC	CSAILQGAHGYTF
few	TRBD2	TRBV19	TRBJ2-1	TGTGCCAGTAGTATCGTTCTGGGGACTACCGCTTACAATGAGCAGTTCTTC	CASSIVLGTTAYNEQFF
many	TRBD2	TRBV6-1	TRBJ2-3	TGTGCCAGCAGCTCACAAACTAGCGGGAGGGTCACAGATACGCAGTATTTT	CASSSQTSGRVTDTQYF
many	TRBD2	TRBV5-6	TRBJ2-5	TGTGCCAGCACCTCGAGTCTCCTAGCGGGAGGAGAGACCCAGTACTTC	CASTSSLLAGGETQYF
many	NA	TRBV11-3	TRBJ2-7	TGTGCCAGCAGCTTGTCGGCAGGATTCTACGAGCAGTACTTC	CASSLSAGFYEQYF
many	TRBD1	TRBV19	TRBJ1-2	TGTGCCAGTAGTATCTTCGGGGACAGCGGGTATGGCTACACCTTC	CASSIFGDSGYGYTF
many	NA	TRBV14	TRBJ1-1	TGTGCCAGCAGCCAAGTTGTGACCTCGACCTGGAACACTGAAGCTTTCTTT	CASSQVVTSTWNTEAFF
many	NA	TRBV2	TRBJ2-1	TGTGCCAGCAGTCGGGACCGTCTTGAGGATGAGCAGTTCTTC	CASSRDRLEDEQFF
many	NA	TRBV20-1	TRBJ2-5	TGCAGTGCTAAGGGGGGTGGGAGGTTCTTGACAGAGACCCAGTACTTC	CSAKGGGRFLTETQYF
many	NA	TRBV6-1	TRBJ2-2	TGTGCCAGCAGTGGCAGCGAGAGGGCCACCGGGGAGCTGTTTTTT	CASSGSERATGELFF
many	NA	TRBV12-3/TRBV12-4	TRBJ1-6	TGTGCCAGCAGTTTGGGGCAGACTAATTCACCCCTCCACTTT	CASSLGQTNSPLHF
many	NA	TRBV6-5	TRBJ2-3	TGTGCCAGCAGTTCCATACGGGGAGAGGGCACAGATACGCAGTATTTT	CASSSIRGEGTDTQYF
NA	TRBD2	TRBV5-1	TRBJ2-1	TGCGCCAGCAGCAACGGGACTAGCGGGAACAATGAGCAGTTCTTC	CASSNGTSGNNEQFF
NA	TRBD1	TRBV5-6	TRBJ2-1	TGTGCCAGCAGCAACAGGGGACAGGGGAGGAGTGAGCAGTTCTTC	CASSNRGQGRSEQFF
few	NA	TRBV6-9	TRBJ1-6	TGTGCCAGCAGTTACCATAGGGGCAGGGTGTTGAATTCACCCCTCCACTTT	CASSYHRGRVLNSPLHF
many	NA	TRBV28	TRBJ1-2	TGTGCCAGCAGTTTAGTACAGGTCCATGGCTACACCTTC	CASSLVQVHGYTF
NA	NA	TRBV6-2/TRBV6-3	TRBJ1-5	TGTGCCAGCAGTGAAGTGAGGAGGGATCAGCCCCAGCATTTT	CASSEVRRDQPQHF
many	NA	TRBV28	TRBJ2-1	TGTGCCAGCAGTTCCCTCTCAGGGAGGCAGGGCTCCTACAATGAGCAGTTCTTC	CASSSLSGRQGSYNEQFF
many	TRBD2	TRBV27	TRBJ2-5	TGTGCCAGCAGTTTTGTGGTTGCGGGGGGCGCAGAGACCCAGTACTTC	CASSFVVAGGAETQYF
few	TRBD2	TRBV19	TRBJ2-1	TGTGCCAGTAGTAGTCCCGGGACTAGGTTCGGTAATGAGCAGTTCTTC	CASSSPGTRFGNEQFF
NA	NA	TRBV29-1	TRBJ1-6	TGCAGCGTCGCGGCGGGAGACAGACCGAATTCACCCCCCCACTTT	CSVAAGDRPNSPPHF
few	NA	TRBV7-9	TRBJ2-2	TGTGCCAGCAGCTTCGATCTTGGCGGCACCGGGGAGCTGTTTTTT	CASSFDLGGTGELFF
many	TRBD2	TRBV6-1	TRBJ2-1	TGTGCCAGCAGTGAAAACGGCGGGAGGACCTACAATGAGCAGTTCTTC	CASSENGGRTYNEQFF
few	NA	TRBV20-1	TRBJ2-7	TGCAGTGCTAGAGAACAGGGAGCCTACGAGCAGTACTTC	CSAREQGAYEQYF
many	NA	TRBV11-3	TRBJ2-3	TGTGCCAGCAGCGTGACAGCCACAGATACGCAGTATTTT	CASSVTATDTQYF
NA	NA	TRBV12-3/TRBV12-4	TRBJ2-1	TGTGCCAGCAGTCCACCCCCAGGCGGCTACAATGAGCAGTTCTTC	CASSPPPGGYNEQFF
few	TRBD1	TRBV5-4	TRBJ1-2	TGTGCCAGCAGCTTGGTGGGACAGGATGGCTACACCTTC	CASSLVGQDGYTF
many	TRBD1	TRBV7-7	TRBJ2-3	TGTGCTAGCAGCCCCTGGACAGGGGGCCTCGAAGATACGCAGTATTTT	CASSPWTGGLEDTQYF
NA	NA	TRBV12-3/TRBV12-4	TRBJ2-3	TGTGCCACTCAATACGAGGGCACAGATACGCAGTATTTT	CATQYEGTDTQYF
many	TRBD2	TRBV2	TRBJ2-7	TGTGCCAGCAATGATGAAGCGGGAGGGCCCAGGGAGCAGTACTTC	CASNDEAGGPREQYF
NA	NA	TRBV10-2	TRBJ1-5	TGCGCCAGCACCTATGAGGCGACCCCAGGTAGCAATCAGCCCCAGCATTTT	CASTYEATPGSNQPQHF
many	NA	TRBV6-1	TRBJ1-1	TGTGCCAGCATAGACCTCAGCATGAACACTGAAGCTTTCTTT	CASIDLSMNTEAFF
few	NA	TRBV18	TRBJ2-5	TGTGCCAGCTCACCCCAGGGGAAAGAGACCCAGTACTTC	CASSPQGKETQYF
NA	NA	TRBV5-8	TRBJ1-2	TGTGCCAGCAGCGGGGGGAACAGGGACTTCTCAAGCCATGGCTACACCTTC	CASSGGNRDFSSHGYTF